The table lists the clone carrying this TCR beta chain with many counts. What it binds is unknown. This sample was taken from a study of breast tumors, draining lymph nodes, adjacent tissues. Whole-study results and caveats: Compared with basal-like, luminal-like tumors shared significantly more repertoire with nontumor tissue. Tumors had less TCR diversity than lymph nodes, more than nontumor tissue. That most tumor T cells come from lymph nodes remained unproven.

Samples came from axillary lymph nodes draining the breast cancer. Using its own MiXCR run on the multiplex PCR reads, TCRdb lists one record per CDR3 protein. This table has roughly 130,000 distinct CDR3 sequences, 15% to 20% appearing once. Trimming removed 6 bases at V and 13 bases at J, with 10 bases between. Germline values: CDR1 DFQATT, CDR2 SNEGSKA (reference sequence). The CDR3 contains 10 residues. The genes are TRBV20-1 and TRBJ1-6; D is uncertain. The TCR comes from a female donor with breast cancer. Some clones in this sample may be carry-over from other donors' samples. The sample was axillary lymph node tissue. CDR3 bases: TGCAGTGCGCTCCGGGCCCCCCTCCACTTT. Its translation: CSALRAPLHF.